The 20 T cell receptor beta chains below were found in one sample sequenced in a study of blood T cell repertoires in COVID-19. Libraries were prepared by immunoSEQ multiplex PCR; TCRdb keeps only in-frame clonotypes and omits some of them. The repertoire holds about 74,000 clones, with roughly 85% as singletons. Sequences were obtained from peripheral blood. The receptors were sampled from a man aged 50 to 60 with acute or convalescent COVID-19.

The V call is TRBV25-1, the J call TRBJ2-1, with 11 positions matching TRBD2. CDR1 and CDR2 from the germline V gene are MGHDK and SYGVNS. The CDR3 sequence is 15 residues long. The junction had 5 bases not matched to a gene; V was cut back by 3 bases and J by 7 bases. The CDR3 bases are TGTGCCAGCAGTGACCTAGCGGGGGGTACGAATGAGCAGTTCTTC. Translating it yields CASSDLAGGTNEQFF.

This CDR3 is CASSLDGTGGTQYF. In nucleotides, the CDR3 is TGTGCCAGCAGCTTAGATGGGACAGGGGGGACCCAGTACTTC. This chain uses TRBV7-2 with TRBJ2-5; TRBD1 aligns across 11 bases. The V gene end was trimmed by 1 base and the J gene end by 7 bases; junction bases not matched to a gene: 2. Looked up from germline, CDR1 is SGHTA and CDR2 is FQGNSA. The CDR3 is 14 amino acids.

This clone has a handful of counts. V usage is TRBV30 and J usage is TRBJ1-1, with a possible D match to TRBD1 (6 bases). The CDR3 is 11 amino acids. From germline, CDR1 is GTSNPN and CDR2 SVGIG (reference sequence). DNA for the CDR3: TGTGCTGGACAGTCGAACACTGAAGCTTTCTTT. It is translated as CAGQSNTEAFF.

This clone showed up just a few times. The gene calls are TRBV9 and TRBJ1-1; 7 positions match TRBD1. The trim removed 4 bases at V and 3 bases at J, leaving 6 bases unmatched. The germline gives CDR1 SGDLS, CDR2 YYNGEE. CDR3 length: 14 residues. CDR3: CASSPGGRDTEAFF. DNA of the CDR3: TGTGCCAGCAGCCCAGGGGGTCGGGACACTGAAGCTTTCTTT.

In its sample, this clone was seen a few times. The chain has TRBV18 and TRBJ2-5; 7 bases align to TRBD1. V was pared by 2 bases and J by 5 bases, with 8 bases of the junction left unmatched. The CDR3 is 15 amino acids. Germline V CDR1 and CDR2: KGHSH, LQKENI. CDR3 sequence (DNA): TGTGCCAGCTCACCAAGAGGGGGCTCGGTTGAGACCCAGTACTTC. It specifies CASSPRGGSVETQYF.

This clone was detected once. The genes are TRBV18 and TRBJ2-1; 10 bases are shared with TRBD1. The V gene end was trimmed by 3 bases and the J gene end by 10 bases; junction bases not matched to a gene: 9. The CDR3 extends over 15 amino acids. CDR1 and CDR2 from the germline V gene are KGHSH and LQKENI. The CDR3: CASSPGTGVAREQFF. CDR3 sequence (DNA): TGTGCCAGCTCACCCGGGACAGGGGTTGCAAGGGAGCAGTTCTTC.

The chain uses TRBV19 and TRBJ1-4; tentative D call: TRBD1 (6 bases). CDR1 and CDR2 (germline): LNHDA, SQIVND (reference sequence). Trimming cost V 5 bases and J 0 bases, with 13 bases left between them. The CDR3 has 16 residues. CDR3 DNA sequence: TGTGCCAGTAGTTTACAAGGGGGGGCAACTAATGAAAAACTGTTTTTT. Translating it yields CASSLQGGATNEKLFF.

The chain has TRBV7-3 and TRBJ2-5; D perhaps matches TRBD2 (7 bases). Germline values: CDR1 SGHTA, CDR2 FQGTGA. The CDR3 spans 15 residues. V was clipped by 2 bases and J by 3 bases, with 13 bases between them. The CDR3 sequence is CASSLGGATKETQYF. The CDR3 DNA is TGTGCCAGCAGCTTAGGGGGGGCGACCAAAGAGACCCAGTACTTC.

The V gene is TRBV30, the J gene TRBJ2-7, with TRBD2 identical over 13 bases. Losses at the gene ends were 5 bases for V and 5 bases for J; bases not matched to a gene: 18. Germline CDR1 and CDR2: GTSNPN and SVGIG (reference sequence). The CDR3 length is 18 residues. CDR3 nucleotide sequence: TGTGCCTGGTTCTACCATGGACTAGCGGGGGCTGAATATGACGAGCAGTACGTC. It specifies CAWFYHGLAGAEYDEQYV.

The chain links TRBV5-5 to TRBJ2-3, with D possibly being TRBD1 (5 bases). The CDR3 extends over 16 amino acids. Trimming took 0 bases from V and 2 from J, leaving 13 bases between them. Germline CDR1 and CDR2: SGHKS and YYEKEE (reference sequence). The CDR3 DNA sequence: TGTGCCAGCAGCTTGGCCCCAAAAGGGGTCACAGATACGCAGTATTTT. Translated: CASSLAPKGVTDTQYF.

The chain links TRBV6-5 to TRBJ2-3, with TRBD2 matching over 7 bases. CDR1 and CDR2 (germline): MNHEY, SVGAGI. J lost 5 bases, V lost 7 bases, and 0 bases had no gene match. The CDR3 runs to 11 residues. The CDR3 DNA reads TGTGCCAGCACGGGGGGAGATACGCAGTATTTT. Translation gives CASTGGDTQYF.

The chain employs TRBV5-4 and TRBJ2-1; 8 nucleotides agree with TRBD1. Trimming cost V 0 bases and J 4 bases; bases outside gene matches: 3. The CDR3 loop spans 15 amino acids. CDR1 is SGHNT and CDR2 is YYREEE in the germline V gene (reference sequence). In DNA, the CDR3 is TGTGCCAGCAGCTTGGACGGACAGGGATACAATGAGCAGTTCTTC. Its protein is CASSLDGQGYNEQFF.

The genes are TRBV27 and TRBJ1-2; D may be TRBD1 (5 bases). The CDR3 consists of 13 residues. CDR1 is MNHEY, CDR2 SMNVEV, per germline (reference sequence). The V and J ends lost 2 bases and 5 bases respectively, with 9 bases between them. CDR3 region: CASSLHQGYGYTF. CDR3 nucleotide sequence: TGTGCCAGCAGTTTACACCAGGGTTATGGCTACACCTTC.

The gene calls are TRBV19 and TRBJ2-3; 9 nucleotides agree with TRBD1. The V segment lost 10 bases and the J segment 1 base; nucleotides outside the gene matches: 9. CDR3 length equals 15 residues. Per the germline V gene, CDR1 is LNHDA and CDR2 is SQIVND (reference sequence). CDR3 in amino acids: CATIVWDRGTDTQYF. The CDR3 region has the DNA TGTGCCACCATAGTATGGGACAGGGGCACAGATACGCAGTATTTT. Supplemented by reference TRBV19 and TRBJ2-3, the full variable domain reads DGGITQSPKYLFRKEGQNVTLSCEQNLNHDAMYWYRQDPGQGLRLIYYSQIVNDFQKGDIAEGYSVSREKKESFPLTVTSAQKNPTAFYLCATIVWDRGTDTQYFGPGTRLTVL.

The chain is built from TRBV2 and TRBJ2-7; D call uncertain. The germline V and J ends were trimmed by 5 bases and 4 bases, with 9 bases remaining between them. In germline, CDR1 is SNHLY, CDR2 FYNNEI. This CDR3 comprises 12 residues. This CDR3 reads CASSLGLYEQYF. CDR3 nucleotide sequence: TGTGCCAGCAGTCTCGGTCTTTACGAGCAGTACTTC.

V and J are TRBV10-3 and TRBJ1-5; 7 nucleotides match TRBD1. The length of the CDR3 is 15 residues. The V gene's germline CDR1 is ENHRY and CDR2 SYGVKD. V was pared by 2 bases and J by 3 bases, with 4 bases of the junction left unmatched. The CDR3 DNA follows: TGTGCCATCAGTGAGAGACAGGGACTCAATCAGCCCCAGCATTTT. Its protein is CAISERQGLNQPQHF.

The genes are TRBV21-1 and TRBJ1-3. TRBV21-1 is a recognized pseudogene. CDR3 length: 16 residues. CDR3 residues: CASRTTVQHARNTIYF. The CDR3 DNA follows: TGTGCCAGCAGGACTACCGTACAACACGCACGAAACACCATATATTTT.

The J gene is TRBJ2-7, the V gene TRBV5-8, with D tentatively TRBD2 (5 bases). Germline V gene data show CDR1 as SGHTS and CDR2 as YDEGEE. This CDR3 is built from 15 residues. The V gene lost 2 bases and the J gene lost 1 base, with 13 bases spanning the gap. The CDR3 reads CASSFAGWRSYEQYV. Here the CDR3 DNA reads TGTGCCAGCAGCTTTGCGGGTTGGCGATCCTACGAGCAGTACGTC.

The gene calls are TRBV10-1 and TRBJ1-5; D is possibly TRBD1 (5 bases). Trimming took off 5 bases at V and 6 bases at J, with 11 bases between the two ends. The CDR3 has 13 amino acids. Germline values: CDR1 WNHNN, CDR2 SYGVQD (reference sequence). CDR3 nucleotide sequence: TGCGCCAGCAGTACAGGTTACGGTCAGCCCCAGCATTTT. Protein: CASSTGYGQPQHF.

This clone was detected only once. The CDR3 DNA is TGTGCCAGCAGCTTAAGTGGCGGGGGTCTTTCCTACAATGAGCAGTTCTTC. Translating it yields CASSLSGGGLSYNEQFF. The chain carries TRBV5-4 and TRBJ2-1, with 7 nucleotides matching TRBD2. J gave up 1 base and V 2 bases, and 9 bases lay outside the gene matches. The CDR3 is 17 residues long. Germline loops: CDR1 SGHNT, CDR2 YYREEE (reference sequence).